Listed below are T cell receptor beta chains from one sample, sequenced in a study of human thymus T cells. The data were produced by immunoSEQ multiplex PCR, yet TCRdb's version contains in-frame clones alone and is incomplete. The sample includes approximately 71,000 clones, 85% to 95% of them seen just once. The sequenced sample consisted of thymus tissue. These receptors came from a girl less than two years old with a congenital heart defect but otherwise immunologically healthy. CDR3s include the opening cysteine and the closing phenylalanine or tryptophan. Fields, in order: CDR3 protein, CDR3 DNA, J gene, clone size, CDR3 length, V gene, D gene. A D gene is named only where the DNA matches it firmly. Some rows have no size entry. The others give once, few or many, or a class for an expanded clone.

CASSPTRDPTYEQYF TGTGCCAGCAGTCCTACTAGGGACCCAACCTACGAGCAGTACTTC TRBJ2-7 - 15 TRBV6-5 -
CATRGIESYNEKLFF TGTGCCACCAGGGGGATAGAGTCGTATAATGAAAAACTGTTTTTT TRBJ1-4 - 15 TRBV15 -
CASSYGDRGAYEQYF TGTGCCAGCAGTTATGGGGACAGGGGAGCCTACGAGCAGTACTTC TRBJ2-7 - 15 TRBV6-6 TRBD1
CASNDRHEQYF TGTGCCAGCAACGATCGGCACGAGCAGTACTTC TRBJ2-7 - 11 TRBV7-3 -
CASSRFTSGRNEQFF TGTGCCAGCAGTCGGTTCACTAGCGGGAGGAATGAGCAGTTCTTC TRBJ2-1 - 15 TRBV25-1 TRBD2
CASSQGAATGNTQYF TGTGCCAGCAGTCAGGGAGCGGCTACCGGAAATACGCAGTATTTT TRBJ2-3 - 15 TRBV2 -
CASVDRTHTEAFF TGTGCCAGCGTAGACAGGACCCACACTGAAGCTTTCTTT TRBJ1-1 - 13 TRBV2 -
CASGDSDGGTLQRYF TGTGCCAGTGGGGATAGCGATGGAGGGACTCTCCAAAGGTACTTC TRBJ2-4 - 15 TRBV19 -
CASSPADREGNEKLFF TGTGCCAGCAGCCCAGCGGACAGGGAAGGTAATGAAAAACTGTTTTTT TRBJ1-4 once 16 TRBV5-6 TRBD1
CASSVLAGSDTQYF TGTGCCAGCAGCGTACTAGCGGGATCAGATACGCAGTATTTT TRBJ2-3 - 14 TRBV9 TRBD2
CASSLKASGGADTQYF TGTGCCAGCAGTTTAAAGGCCTCAGGAGGCGCAGATACGCAGTATTTT TRBJ2-3 - 16 TRBV28 -
CASSDCQDSYGYTF TGCGCCAGCAGTGATTGTCAGGATTCCTATGGCTACACCTTC TRBJ1-2 - 14 TRBV10-2 -
CASSLGWGVLQETQYF TGTGCCAGCAGCTTAGGATGGGGGGTATTGCAAGAGACCCAGTACTTC TRBJ2-5 - 16 TRBV7-2 -
CASSQDERNEKLFF TGCGCCAGCAGCCAAGATGAGAGGAATGAAAAACTGTTTTTT TRBJ1-4 - 14 TRBV4-1 -
CASSLDSTATDTQYF TGTGCCAGCAGCTTAGATTCGACAGCAACAGATACGCAGTATTTT TRBJ2-3 - 15 TRBV11-2 -
CASSLKGPGRNEQFF TGTGCCAGCAGCTTAAAAGGGCCGGGGCGAAATGAGCAGTTCTTC TRBJ2-1 - 15 TRBV7-9 -
CASSGRTGDMNTEAFF TGCGCCAGCAGTGGGAGGACAGGCGACATGAACACTGAAGCTTTCTTT TRBJ1-1 - 16 TRBV10-1 TRBD1
CASSEVRGNTEAFF TGTGCCAGCAGTGAAGTCAGGGGGAACACTGAAGCTTTCTTT TRBJ1-1 - 14 TRBV2 -
CASSLGLAGSGEQYF TGTGCCAGCAGCTTAGGTCTAGCGGGCTCTGGGGAGCAGTACTTC TRBJ2-7 once 15 TRBV7-2 TRBD2
CATRGQRGPKNIQYF TGTGCCACCCGAGGACAGAGGGGGCCCAAAAACATTCAGTACTTC TRBJ2-4 - 15 TRBV6-1 TRBD1
CASSSGLTDSYEQYF TGTGCCAGCAGCTCCGGACTGACGGATTCCTACGAGCAGTACTTC TRBJ2-7 - 15 TRBV7-2 -
CASRINRGPYEQYF TGTGCCAGCAGGATTAACAGGGGACCCTACGAGCAGTACTTC TRBJ2-7 - 14 TRBV2 TRBD1
CASSLWPGTGLF TGTGCCAGCAGCTTGTGGCCCGGGACAGGCCTCTTC TRBJ2-7 - 12 TRBV5-6 TRBD1
CASSYSSGGPYNEQFF TGTGCCAGCAGTTACTCGAGCGGAGGCCCCTACAATGAGCAGTTCTTC TRBJ2-1 once 16 TRBV6-5 -
CASSYSSHTYEQYF TGTGCCAGCAGTTACTCAAGCCATACCTACGAGCAGTACTTC TRBJ2-7 - 14 TRBV6-5 -
CASSLSGERNNEQFF TGTGCCAGCAGCCTCTCAGGGGAAAGAAACAATGAGCAGTTCTTC TRBJ2-1 - 15 TRBV14 -
CAIGPRWDTQYF TGTGCCATCGGCCCCCGGTGGGATACGCAGTATTTT TRBJ2-3 - 12 TRBV10-3 -
CASSLQGERPGTEAFF TGCGCCAGCAGCTTGCAGGGGGAGAGGCCTGGCACTGAAGCTTTCTTT TRBJ1-1 - 16 TRBV5-1 TRBD1
CASSPRRSETQYF TGTGCCAGCAGCCCCAGGAGGAGCGAGACCCAGTACTTC TRBJ2-5 - 13 TRBV28 -